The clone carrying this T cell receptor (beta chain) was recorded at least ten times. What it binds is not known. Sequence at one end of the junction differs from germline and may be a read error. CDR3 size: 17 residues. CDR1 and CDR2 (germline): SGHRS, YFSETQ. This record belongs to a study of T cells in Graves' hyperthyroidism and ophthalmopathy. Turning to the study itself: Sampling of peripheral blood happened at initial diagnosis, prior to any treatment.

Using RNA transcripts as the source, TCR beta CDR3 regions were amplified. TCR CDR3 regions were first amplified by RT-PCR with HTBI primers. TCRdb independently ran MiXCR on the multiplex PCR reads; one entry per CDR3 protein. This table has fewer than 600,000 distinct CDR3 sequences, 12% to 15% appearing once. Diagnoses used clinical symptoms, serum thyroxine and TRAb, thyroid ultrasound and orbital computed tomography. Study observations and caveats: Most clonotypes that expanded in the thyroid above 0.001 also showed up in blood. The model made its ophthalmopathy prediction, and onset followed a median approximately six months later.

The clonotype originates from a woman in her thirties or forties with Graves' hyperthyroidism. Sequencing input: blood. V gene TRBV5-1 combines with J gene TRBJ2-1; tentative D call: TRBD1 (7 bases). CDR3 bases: TGCGCCAGCAGCCGCTTGGAGGGGGCCTCCTCCCACAATGAGCAGTTCTTC. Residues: CASSRLEGASSHNEQFF.